Presented here are 21 T cell receptor beta chains from one specimen sequenced in a study of blood T cell repertoires in COVID-19. Libraries were prepared by immunoSEQ multiplex PCR; TCRdb keeps only in-frame clonotypes and omits some of them. The table records roughly 46,000 clones, roughly 87% of them present only once. What was sequenced was peripheral blood. Source of these receptors: a man aged 55-75 years with active COVID-19.

The rearrangement links TRBV30 to TRBJ2-7; 7 bases line up with TRBD2. Losses at the gene ends were 2 bases for V and 10 bases for J; bases not matched to a gene: 5. The CDR3 length is 11 residues. CDR1 is GTSNPN, CDR2 SVGIG, per germline (reference sequence). The CDR3 nucleotides read TGTGCCTGGAGTACACGGGACTACCAGTACTTC. It translates to CAWSTRDYQYF. Full variable domain (missing parts from reference TRBV30 and TRBJ2-7): SQTIHQWPATLVQPVGSPLSLECTVEGTSNPNLYWYRQAAGRGLQLLFYSVGIGQISSEVPQNLSASRPQDRQFILSSKKLLLSDSGFYLCAWSTRDYQYFGPGTRLTVT.

This chain joins TRBV27 and TRBJ1-2, with 8 positions matching TRBD1. V dropped 5 bases and J dropped 8; count of bases not matched to a gene: 10. CDR1 is MNHEY and CDR2 is SMNVEV in the germline V gene (reference sequence). This CDR3 spans 14 amino acids. The CDR3 nucleotides are TGTGCCAGCAGTCCGGACAGGGCCCTCGGGGGCTACACCTTC. This translates into CASSPDRALGGYTF.

This chain uses TRBV7-3 with TRBJ2-3; a possible D gene is TRBD2 (5 bases). Per germline, CDR1 SGHTA and CDR2 FQGTGA. Trimming removed 0 bases from V and 0 bases from J, with 13 bases in between. This CDR3 has 17 amino acids. The DNA of the CDR3 is TGTGCCAGCAGCTTAACGTTGGCTAGCTCTAGCACAGATACGCAGTATTTT. It specifies CASSLTLASSSTDTQYF.

The chain is built from TRBV12-3 or TRBV12-4 and TRBJ1-1, with D unclear. V shed 5 bases and J shed 1 base, with 8 bases lying between them. The CDR3 runs 13 residues. CDR3 in DNA: TGTGCCAGCAGTCCTACCACGAACACTGAAGCTTTCTTT. As protein: CASSPTTNTEAFF.

J is TRBJ2-2 and V is TRBV7-9; D is uncertain. V was shortened by 7 bases and J by 5 bases, with 11 bases between the two germline ends. The CDR3 is made up of 13 amino acids. CDR1 SEHNR and CDR2 FQNEAQ come from the germline V gene (reference sequence). In nucleotides, the CDR3 is TGTGCCAGCACACTCAGGTGGACCGGGGAGCTGTTTTTT. This codes for CASTLRWTGELFF.

The V gene is TRBV10-3, the J gene TRBJ1-5, with 8 bases aligning to TRBD1. The CDR3 contains 15 residues. V trimming: 5 bases; J trimming: 1 base; junction bases outside the gene matches: 4. Germline assignment: CDR1 ENHRY and CDR2 SYGVKD. The CDR3 spells CAISQGALSNQPQHF. In DNA form, the CDR3 reads TGTGCCATCAGTCAGGGGGCTCTAAGCAATCAGCCCCAGCATTTT.

This chain connects TRBV4-1 to TRBJ2-7, with 7 nucleotides matching TRBD2. CDR1 is MGHRA, CDR2 YSYEKL, per germline. V shed 1 base and J 1 base; nucleotides not matched to a gene: 7. The CDR3 length is 16 residues. In DNA form, the CDR3 reads TGCGCCAGCAGCCAAGGGCTAGCGGAACCATCCTACGAGCAGTACTTC. Its translation is CASSQGLAEPSYEQYF.

The chain recombines TRBV6-6 with TRBJ1-5; TRBD1 matches at 7 bases. The V segment lost 8 bases and the J segment 2 bases; nucleotides outside the gene matches: 3. Germline assignment: CDR1 MNHNY and CDR2 SVGAGI (reference sequence). The CDR3 runs to 13 residues. CDR3 DNA: TGTGCCAGCGGCACAGGGGGCAATCAGCCCCAGCATTTT. It is translated as CASGTGGNQPQHF.

This clone was observed a few times. The J gene is TRBJ1-1, the V gene TRBV2, with D uncertain. CDR1 SNHLY and CDR2 FYNNEI come from the germline V gene. V was shortened by 5 bases and J by 8 bases, with 15 bases between the two germline ends. The CDR3 extends over 13 amino acids. CDR3 sequence reads: CASSQTGFAEAFF. DNA for the CDR3: TGTGCCAGCAGTCAAACGGGTTTTGCCGAAGCTTTCTTT.

This sequence joins TRBV5-1 and TRBJ2-7; perhaps TRBD2 as D (5 bases). CDR1 and CDR2 from the germline V gene are SGHRS and YFSETQ. There are 13 residues in the CDR3. The ends were cut back, 1 base at V and 5 bases at J, with 10 bases in the middle. Here the CDR3 reads CASSLWPSNEQYF. Here the CDR3 DNA reads TGCGCCAGCAGCTTGTGGCCTAGCAACGAGCAGTACTTC.

This chain links TRBV3-1 (or the pseudogene TRBV3-2) with TRBJ1-5; 7 bases line up with TRBD1. The length of the CDR3 is 14 residues. V lost 4 bases and J lost 9; bases outside the gene matches: 9. In germline, CDR1 is LGHDT, CDR2 YNNKEL (reference sequence). The CDR3 sequence: CASSPDRFIGPQHF. Here the CDR3 DNA reads TGTGCCAGCAGCCCGGACAGGTTTATAGGGCCCCAGCATTTT.

The V gene is TRBV6-2 or TRBV6-3, the J gene TRBJ2-1, with 8 bases lining up with TRBD2. The V gene end was trimmed by 3 bases and the J gene end by 10 bases; junction bases not matched to a gene: 11. In germline, CDR1 is MNHEY, CDR2 SVGEGT. There are 15 residues in the CDR3. In DNA form, the CDR3 reads TGTGCCAGCAGTTATAGTGGACTAGCATTCCGGGAGCAGTTCTTC. Protein product: CASSYSGLAFREQFF.

The rearrangement uses TRBV27 and TRBJ1-5; the D gene is possibly TRBD1 (5 bases). V gave up 5 bases and J gave up 3 bases, with 11 bases separating them. Germline V gene data show CDR1 as MNHEY and CDR2 as SMNVEV (reference sequence). The CDR3 is 14 residues long. CDR3 sequence reads: CASSGRGYNQPQHF. CDR3 bases: TGTGCCAGCAGTGGGAGGGGATACAATCAGCCCCAGCATTTT.

Details on this clone: Other DNA sequences from this sample encode an identical CDR3 as well. This chain connects TRBV7-2 to TRBJ2-7; D gene ambiguous. Trimming cost V 1 base and J 6 bases, with 10 bases left between them. There are 13 residues in the CDR3. Germline CDR1 is SGHTA and CDR2 is FQGNSA. The CDR3: CASSLVSGFEQYF. The CDR3 nucleotides read TGTGCCAGCAGCTTAGTCTCCGGGTTCGAGCAGTACTTC.

The gene calls are TRBV19 and TRBJ1-1, with D possibly being TRBD1 (5 bases). CDR3 length equals 15 residues. Looked up from germline, CDR1 is LNHDA and CDR2 is SQIVND (reference sequence). V was shortened by 4 bases and J by 4 bases, with 16 bases between the two germline ends. The CDR3 DNA is TGTGCCAGTAGTACCGGATGGCAGGGAGGCACTGAAGCTTTCTTT. It is translated as CASSTGWQGGTEAFF.

This chain connects TRBV4-1 to TRBJ2-1; TRBD2 matches at 9 bases. Germline V CDR1 and CDR2: MGHRA, YSYEKL. The CDR3 has 15 amino acids. J gave up 3 bases and V 1 base, and 1 base lay outside the gene matches. CDR3: CASSQGLAVYNEQFF. CDR3 nucleotides: TGCGCCAGCAGCCAAGGACTAGCGGTCTACAATGAGCAGTTCTTC.

The chain combines TRBV24-1 with TRBJ2-2; 8 bases are shared with TRBD2. J gave up 0 bases and V 6 bases, and 2 bases lay outside the gene matches. Per the germline V gene, CDR1 is KGHDR and CDR2 is SFDVKD. The CDR3 totals 15 residues. This CDR3 is CATSPGLANTGELFF. CDR3 bases: TGTGCCACCAGTCCGGGACTAGCGAACACCGGGGAGCTGTTTTTT.

V and J are TRBV15 and TRBJ2-5, with TRBD1 matching over 7 bases. This CDR3 is 19 amino acids long. V gave up 2 bases and J gave up 3 bases; unmatched junction bases: 18. CDR1 and CDR2 (germline): LNHNV, YYDKDF (reference sequence). The CDR3 coding sequence is TGTGCCACCAGCAGACCCTATTTCGGAGAGGGGGCGCAAGAAGAGACCCAGTACTTC. Amino acid sequence: CATSRPYFGEGAQEETQYF.

The chain couples TRBV27 to TRBJ2-6, with D unresolved. The CDR3 loop spans 14 amino acids. V gave up 5 bases and J gave up 3 bases, with 8 bases separating them. Germline CDR1 MNHEY, CDR2 SMNVEV (reference sequence). CDR3: CASSPTNGANVLTF. CDR3 DNA: TGTGCCAGCAGTCCCACTAATGGGGCCAACGTCCTGACTTTC.

The CDR3 protein is CASSLLGQAYSNQPQHF. CDR3 DNA: TGTGCCAGCAGCCTCCTTGGACAGGCATATAGCAATCAGCCCCAGCATTTT. This chain links TRBV7-8 with TRBJ1-5; 7 bases align to TRBD1. CDR1 and CDR2 from the germline V gene are SGHVS and FQNEAQ. With 5 bases clipped from V and 0 bases from J, the junction kept 10 bases outside the gene matches. The CDR3 runs 17 residues.

The chain links TRBV7-9 to TRBJ2-5; 10 nucleotides align to TRBD2. V shed 5 bases, J shed 2 bases, and the junction held 8 bases outside the gene matches. Germline loops: CDR1 SEHNR, CDR2 FQNEAQ (reference sequence). The CDR3 consists of 16 residues. The CDR3: CASSLNSGGTQETQYF. The CDR3 nucleotides read TGTGCCAGCAGCCTTAATAGCGGGGGGACGCAAGAGACCCAGTACTTC. Full variable domain (remainder filled in from reference TRBV7-9 and TRBJ2-5): DTGVSQNPRHKITKRGQNVTFRCDPISEHNRLYWYRQTLGQGPEFLTYFQNEAQLEKSRLLSDRFSAERPKGSFSTLEIQRTEQGDSAMYLCASSLNSGGTQETQYFGPGTRLLVL.